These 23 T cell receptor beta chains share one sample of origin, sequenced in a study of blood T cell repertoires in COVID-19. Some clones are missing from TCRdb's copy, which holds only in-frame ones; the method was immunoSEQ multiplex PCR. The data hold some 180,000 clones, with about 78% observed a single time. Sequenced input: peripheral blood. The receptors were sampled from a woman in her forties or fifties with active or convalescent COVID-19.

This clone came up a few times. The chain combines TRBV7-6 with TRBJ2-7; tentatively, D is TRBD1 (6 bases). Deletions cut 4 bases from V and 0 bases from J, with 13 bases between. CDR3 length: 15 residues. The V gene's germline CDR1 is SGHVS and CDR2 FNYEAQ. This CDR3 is CASSSWKTGSYEQYF. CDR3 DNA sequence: TGTGCCAGCAGCTCCTGGAAGACAGGCTCCTACGAGCAGTACTTC.

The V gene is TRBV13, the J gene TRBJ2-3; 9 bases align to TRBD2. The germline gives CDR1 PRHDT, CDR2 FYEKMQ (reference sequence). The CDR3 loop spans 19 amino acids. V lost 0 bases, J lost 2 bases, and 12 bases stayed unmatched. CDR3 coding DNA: TGTGCCAGCAGCTTAGGTTCCCCCTTGGCGGGGGGGGCCACAGATACGCAGTATTTT. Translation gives CASSLGSPLAGGATDTQYF.

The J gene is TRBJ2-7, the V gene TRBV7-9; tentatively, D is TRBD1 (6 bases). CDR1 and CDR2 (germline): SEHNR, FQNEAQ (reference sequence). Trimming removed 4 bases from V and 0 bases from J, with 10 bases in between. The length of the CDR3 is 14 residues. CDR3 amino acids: CASSSQGSSYEQYF. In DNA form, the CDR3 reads TGTGCCAGCAGCTCCCAGGGGAGCTCCTACGAGCAGTACTTC.

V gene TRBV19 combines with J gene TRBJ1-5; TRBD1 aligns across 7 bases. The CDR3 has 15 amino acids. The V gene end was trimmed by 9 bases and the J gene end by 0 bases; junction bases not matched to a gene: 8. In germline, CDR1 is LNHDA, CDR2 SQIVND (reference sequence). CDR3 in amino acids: CASNDREYSNQPQHF. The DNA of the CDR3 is TGTGCCAGCAATGACAGGGAATATAGCAATCAGCCCCAGCATTTT. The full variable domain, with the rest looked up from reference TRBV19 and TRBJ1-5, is DGGITQSPKYLFRKEGQNVTLSCEQNLNHDAMYWYRQDPGQGLRLIYYSQIVNDFQKGDIAEGYSVSREKKESFPLTVTSAQKNPTAFYLCASNDREYSNQPQHFGDGTRLSIL.

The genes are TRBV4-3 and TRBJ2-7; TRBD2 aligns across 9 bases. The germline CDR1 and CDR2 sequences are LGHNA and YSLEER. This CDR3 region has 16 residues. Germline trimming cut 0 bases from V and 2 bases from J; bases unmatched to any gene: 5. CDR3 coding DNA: TGCGCCAGCAGCCAAGATTTCCTAGCGGGGCCCTACGAGCAGTACTTC. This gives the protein CASSQDFLAGPYEQYF.

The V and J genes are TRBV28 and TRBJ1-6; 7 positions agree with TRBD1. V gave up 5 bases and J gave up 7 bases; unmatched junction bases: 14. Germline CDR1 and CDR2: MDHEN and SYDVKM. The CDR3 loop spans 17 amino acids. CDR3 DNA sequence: TGTGCCAGCAGTCAAACCATGTCGACAGGGCCAAATTCACCCCTCCACTTT. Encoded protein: CASSQTMSTGPNSPLHF.

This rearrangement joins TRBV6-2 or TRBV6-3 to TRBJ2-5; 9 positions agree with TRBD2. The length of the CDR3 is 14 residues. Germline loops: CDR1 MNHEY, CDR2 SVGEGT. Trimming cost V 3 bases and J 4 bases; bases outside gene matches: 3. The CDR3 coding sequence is TGTGCCAGCAGTTATAGAGCGGGAGGAGAGACCCAGTACTTC. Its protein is CASSYRAGGETQYF.

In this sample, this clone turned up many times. In DNA form, the CDR3 reads TGTGCCAGTAGTCCCCCCGGGACTCCCAATAGCAATCAGCCCCAGCATTTT. It translates to CASSPPGTPNSNQPQHF. The chain has TRBV19 and TRBJ1-5, with a tentative D call TRBD1 (5 bases). Germline values: CDR1 LNHDA, CDR2 SQIVND (reference sequence). The CDR3 contains 17 residues. Trimming removed 5 bases at V and 0 bases at J, with 17 bases between.

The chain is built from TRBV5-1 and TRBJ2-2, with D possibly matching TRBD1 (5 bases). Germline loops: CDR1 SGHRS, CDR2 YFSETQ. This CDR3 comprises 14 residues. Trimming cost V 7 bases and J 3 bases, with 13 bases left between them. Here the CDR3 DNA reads TGCGCCAGCGGCCCCAGGGTCGACACCGGGGAGCTGTTTTTT. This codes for CASGPRVDTGELFF.

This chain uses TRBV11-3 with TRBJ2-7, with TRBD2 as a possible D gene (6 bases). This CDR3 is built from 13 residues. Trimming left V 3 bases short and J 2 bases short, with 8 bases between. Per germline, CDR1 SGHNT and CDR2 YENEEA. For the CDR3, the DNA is TGTGCCAGCAGCTTTGGCGGGACCTACGAGCAGTACTTC. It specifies CASSFGGTYEQYF. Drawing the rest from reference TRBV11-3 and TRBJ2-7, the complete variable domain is EAGVVQSPRYKIIEKKQPVAFWCNPISGHNTLYWYLQNLGQGPELLIRYENEEAVDDSQLPKDRFSAERLKGVDSTLKIQPAELGDSAVYLCASSFGGTYEQYFGPGTRLTVT.

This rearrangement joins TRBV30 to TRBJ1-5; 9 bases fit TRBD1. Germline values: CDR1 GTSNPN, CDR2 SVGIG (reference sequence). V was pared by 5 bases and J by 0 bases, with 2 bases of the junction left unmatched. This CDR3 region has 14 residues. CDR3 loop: CAWGQGNSNQPQHF. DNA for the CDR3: TGTGCCTGGGGACAGGGGAATAGCAATCAGCCCCAGCATTTT.

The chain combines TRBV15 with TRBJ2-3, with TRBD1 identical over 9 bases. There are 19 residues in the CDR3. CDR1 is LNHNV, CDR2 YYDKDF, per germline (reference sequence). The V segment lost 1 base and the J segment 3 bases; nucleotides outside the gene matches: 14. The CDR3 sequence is CATSRGGSGTGFRTDTQYF. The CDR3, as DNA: TGTGCCACCAGCAGAGGGGGTTCCGGGACAGGGTTTAGGACAGATACGCAGTATTTT.

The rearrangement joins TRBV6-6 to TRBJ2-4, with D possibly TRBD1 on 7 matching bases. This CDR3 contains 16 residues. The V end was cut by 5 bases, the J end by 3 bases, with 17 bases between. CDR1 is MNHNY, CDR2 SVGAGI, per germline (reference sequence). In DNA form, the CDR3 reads TGTGCCAGCAGTCCTACTCTTCAGGGGGGCAAAAACATTCAGTACTTC. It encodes CASSPTLQGGKNIQYF.

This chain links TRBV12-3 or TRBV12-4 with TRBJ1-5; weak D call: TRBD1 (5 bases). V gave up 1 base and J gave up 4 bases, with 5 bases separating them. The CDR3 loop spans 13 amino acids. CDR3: CASSLGQNQPQHF. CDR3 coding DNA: TGTGCCAGCAGTTTAGGACAGAATCAGCCCCAGCATTTT.

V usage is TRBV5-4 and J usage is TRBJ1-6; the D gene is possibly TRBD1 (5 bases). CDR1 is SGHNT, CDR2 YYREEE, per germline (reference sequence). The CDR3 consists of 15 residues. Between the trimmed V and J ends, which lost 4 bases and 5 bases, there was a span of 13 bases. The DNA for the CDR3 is TGTGCCAGCAGCACGGACAATCTCAATAATTCACCCCTCCACTTT. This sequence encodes CASSTDNLNNSPLHF.

CDR3 sequence (DNA): TGTGCCATCAGTGATAACGGGGGCTACACCTTC. Protein sequence: CAISDNGGYTF. The chain joins TRBV10-3 to TRBJ1-2, with no clear D. In germline, CDR1 is ENHRY, CDR2 SYGVKD. The CDR3 runs to 11 residues. The V end lost 3 bases, the J end lost 8 bases, and 7 bases lay between the germline ends.

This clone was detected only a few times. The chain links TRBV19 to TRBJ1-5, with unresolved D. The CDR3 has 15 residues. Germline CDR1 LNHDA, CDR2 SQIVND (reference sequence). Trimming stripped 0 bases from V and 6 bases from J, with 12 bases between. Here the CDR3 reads CASSIDGNGPQPQHF. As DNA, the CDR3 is TGTGCCAGTAGTATAGACGGTAATGGTCCTCAGCCCCAGCATTTT.

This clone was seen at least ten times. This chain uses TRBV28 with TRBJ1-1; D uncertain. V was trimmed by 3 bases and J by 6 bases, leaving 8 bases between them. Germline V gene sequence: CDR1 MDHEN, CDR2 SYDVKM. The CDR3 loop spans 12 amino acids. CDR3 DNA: TGTGCCAGCAGTTTGCTGAGGGCTGAAGCTTTCTTT. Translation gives CASSLLRAEAFF.

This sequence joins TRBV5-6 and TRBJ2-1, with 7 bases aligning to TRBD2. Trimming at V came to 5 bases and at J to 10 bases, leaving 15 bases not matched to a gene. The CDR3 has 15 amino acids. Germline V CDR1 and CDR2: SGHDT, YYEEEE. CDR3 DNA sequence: TGTGCCAGCAGTCAGCTTGGCACCAGGCGGGAGGAGCAGTTCTTC. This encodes CASSQLGTRREEQFF.

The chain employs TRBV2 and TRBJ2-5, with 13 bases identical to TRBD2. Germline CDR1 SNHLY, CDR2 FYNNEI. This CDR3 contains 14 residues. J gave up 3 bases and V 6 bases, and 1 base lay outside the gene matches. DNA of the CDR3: TGTGCCAGCAGGGGGACTAGCGGGGAAGAGACCCAGTACTTC. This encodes CASRGTSGEETQYF.

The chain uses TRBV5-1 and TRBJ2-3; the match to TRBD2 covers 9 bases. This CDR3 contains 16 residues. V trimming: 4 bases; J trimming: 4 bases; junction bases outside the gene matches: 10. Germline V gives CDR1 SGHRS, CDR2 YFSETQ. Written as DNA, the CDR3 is TGCGCCAGCAGCGTTAGCGGGAGTGGTTTCGCAGATACGCAGTATTTT. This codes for CASSVSGSGFADTQYF.

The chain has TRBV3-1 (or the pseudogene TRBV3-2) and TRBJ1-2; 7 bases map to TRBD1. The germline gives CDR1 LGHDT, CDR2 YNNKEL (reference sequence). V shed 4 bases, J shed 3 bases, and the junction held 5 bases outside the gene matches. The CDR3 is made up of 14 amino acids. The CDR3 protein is CASSLNRGDYGYTF. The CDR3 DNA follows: TGTGCCAGCAGCCTCAACAGGGGTGACTATGGCTACACCTTC.

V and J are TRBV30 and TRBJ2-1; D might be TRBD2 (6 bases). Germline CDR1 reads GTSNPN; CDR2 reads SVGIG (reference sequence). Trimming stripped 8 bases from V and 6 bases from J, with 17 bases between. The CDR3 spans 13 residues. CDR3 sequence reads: CAHSAGSLNEQFF. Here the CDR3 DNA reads TGTGCCCACTCTGCGGGAAGCCTCAATGAGCAGTTCTTC.